This T cell receptor beta chain was captured in a study of shared clonotypes between healthy human individuals. General study points: Only blood was sampled, and tissue TCR repertoires likely differ from blood ones.

In the case of this clone: Antigen: not known. Other DNA sequences in this sample translate to the same CDR3.

Measured with immunoSEQ multiplex PCR; TCRdb has only the in-frame clones, and not every one. The data hold roughly 2,300,000 clones, with about nine tenths observed a single time. The CDR3 extends over 13 amino acids. The V end lost 4 bases, the J end lost 2 bases, and 10 bases lay between the germline ends. Germline lookup yields CDR1 SGHRS and CDR2 YFSETQ. This receptor was identified in a young man in good health. Some clones in this sample may be carry-over from other donors' samples. The V call is TRBV5-1, the J call TRBJ2-7; the D gene could be TRBD1 or TRBD2 (5 bases each). The sequencing sample was made of naive CD4+ T cells from PBMCs. Subset of the sample: CD45RA+ positively selected. The CDR3 region is CASSGGSTYEQYF. For the CDR3, the DNA is TGCGCCAGCAGCGGGGGATCTACCTACGAGCAGTACTTC.